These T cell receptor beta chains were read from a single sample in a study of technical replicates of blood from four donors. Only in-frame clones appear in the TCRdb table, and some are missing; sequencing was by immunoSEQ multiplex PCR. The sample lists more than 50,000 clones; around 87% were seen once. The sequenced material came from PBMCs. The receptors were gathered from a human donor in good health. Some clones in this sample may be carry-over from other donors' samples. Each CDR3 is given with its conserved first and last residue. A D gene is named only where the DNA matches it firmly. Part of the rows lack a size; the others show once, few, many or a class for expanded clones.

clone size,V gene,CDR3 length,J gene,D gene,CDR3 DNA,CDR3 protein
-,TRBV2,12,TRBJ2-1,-,TGTGCCAGCAAAGGGGGAGGGAATGAGCAGTTCTTC,CASKGGGNEQFF
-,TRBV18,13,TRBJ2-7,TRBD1,TGTGCCAGCTCCGGGACAGGGCCCTACGAGCAGTACTTC,CASSGTGPYEQYF
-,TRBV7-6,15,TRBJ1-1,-,TGTGCCAGCAGCCTCACCCCCCCCGGGAACACTGAAGCTTTCTTT,CASSLTPPGNTEAFF
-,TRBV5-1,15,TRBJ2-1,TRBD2,TGCGCCAGCAGCTTGGTCCCTAGCGGGGGCCCTGAGCAGTTCTTC,CASSLVPSGGPEQFF
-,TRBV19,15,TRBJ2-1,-,TGTGCCACCAGGATCGGCGCTGGGGCCGACAATGAGCAGTTCTTC,CATRIGAGADNEQFF
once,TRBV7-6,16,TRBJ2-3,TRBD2,TGTGCCAGCAGCGCATTACTAGCGGGAAACACAGATACGCAGTATTTT,CASSALLAGNTDTQYF
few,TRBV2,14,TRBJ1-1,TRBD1,TGTGCCAGCAAAAAACAGGGGGAGGACACTGAAGCTTTCTTT,CASKKQGEDTEAFF
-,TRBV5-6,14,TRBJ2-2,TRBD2,TGTGCCAGCAGCCGGGGGGACGGCACCGGGGAGCTGTTTTTT,CASSRGDGTGELFF
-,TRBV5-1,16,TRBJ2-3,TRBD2,TGCGCCAGCAGCCCCGGGACTAGCGGGGGCGCAGATACGCAGTATTTT,CASSPGTSGGADTQYF
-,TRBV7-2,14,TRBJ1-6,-,TGTGCCAGCAGCTCCGGGACAATCAATTCACCCCTCCACTTT,CASSSGTINSPLHF
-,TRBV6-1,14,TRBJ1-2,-,TGTGCCAGCAGTGGGGCAGGGGCAGAGTATGGCTACACCTTC,CASSGAGAEYGYTF
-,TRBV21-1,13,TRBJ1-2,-,TGCCACCCCCATCGGGACAGGGTGGAAGGCTACACCTTC,CHPHRDRVEGYTF
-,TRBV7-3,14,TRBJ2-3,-,TGTGCCAGCAGCTTAGCGGGAACCACAGATACGCAGTATTTT,CASSLAGTTDTQYF
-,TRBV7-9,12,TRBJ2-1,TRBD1,TGTGCCAGCAGCGGCAGGGGGAATGAGCAGTTCTTC,CASSGRGNEQFF
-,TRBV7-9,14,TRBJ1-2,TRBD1,TGTGCCAGCAGCTCCCAAAGGACAGGGCCTAGCTACACCTTC,CASSSQRTGPSYTF
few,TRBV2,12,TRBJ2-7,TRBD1,TGTGCCAGCAACAGGGGAACCTACGAGCAGTACTTC,CASNRGTYEQYF
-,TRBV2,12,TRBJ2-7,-,TGTGCCAGCAGTGAATCGACATCGGAGCAGTACTTC,CASSESTSEQYF
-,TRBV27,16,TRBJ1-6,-,TGTGCCAGCAGTTTGGGGGGGAATGGGTATAATTCACCCCTCCACTTT,CASSLGGNGYNSPLHF
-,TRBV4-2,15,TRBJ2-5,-,TGTGCCAGCAGCCAAGACCTGGGGAGCTCAGAGACCCAGTACTTC,CASSQDLGSSETQYF
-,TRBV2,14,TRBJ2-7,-,TGTGCCAGCAGTGAAAGACAGAGAATTTACGAGCAGTACTTC,CASSERQRIYEQYF
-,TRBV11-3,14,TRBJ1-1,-,TGTGCCAGCAGCTTAGCAGGGCGGAACACTGAAGCTTTCTTT,CASSLAGRNTEAFF
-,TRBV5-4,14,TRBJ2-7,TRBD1,TGTGCCAGCAGCTTGACAGGGGTGGGGTACGAGCAGTACTTC,CASSLTGVGYEQYF
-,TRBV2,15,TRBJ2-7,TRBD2,TGTGCCAGCAGTGAGGCGGGACTAGTCAGCGGCGAGCAGTACTTC,CASSEAGLVSGEQYF
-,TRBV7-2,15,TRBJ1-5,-,TGTGCCAGCAGCTTTGCGACAGCATTCAATCAGCCCCAGCATTTT,CASSFATAFNQPQHF
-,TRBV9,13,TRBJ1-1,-,TGTGCCAGCAATCGGGGGGCGGCAACTGAAGCTTTCTTT,CASNRGAATEAFF
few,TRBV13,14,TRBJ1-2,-,TGTGCCAGCAGCTTACCTGGCGGGAGCTATGGCTACACCTTC,CASSLPGGSYGYTF
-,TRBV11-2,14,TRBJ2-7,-,TGTGCCAGCAGCGCCCTTCTCGCGGGACTGGGGCAGTACTTC,CASSALLAGLGQYF
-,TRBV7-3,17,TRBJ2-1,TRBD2,TGTGCCAGCAGCTTAAGCGCTAGCGGGGGGGCCAGGAATGAGCAGTTCTTC,CASSLSASGGARNEQFF
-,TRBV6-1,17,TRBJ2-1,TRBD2,TGTGCCAGCAGTGCCGAGTCGCGGGGGAGCTCCTACAATGAGCAGTTCTTC,CASSAESRGSSYNEQFF
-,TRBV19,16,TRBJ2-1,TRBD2,TGTGCCAGTAGTATTTTCTCCGGGACTAGCATTCCTGAGCAGTTCTTC,CASSIFSGTSIPEQFF
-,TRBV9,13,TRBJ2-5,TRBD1,TGTGGGGATTCGGACAGGACCCAAGAGACCCAGTACTTC,CGDSDRTQETQYF
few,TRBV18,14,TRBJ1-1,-,TGTGCCAGCTCGCTTGGACAGCTTCGGACTGAAGCTTTCTTT,CASSLGQLRTEAFF
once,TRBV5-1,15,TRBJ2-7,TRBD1,TGCGCCAGCAGCGTGGACTGGGACAGGGTCTACGAGCAGTACTTC,CASSVDWDRVYEQYF
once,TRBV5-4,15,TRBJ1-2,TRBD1,TGTGCCAGCAGCTCCGGGACAGGGGGCCTCTATGGCTACACCTTC,CASSSGTGGLYGYTF
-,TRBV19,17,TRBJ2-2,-,TGTGCCAGTAGTAGGTTGTCTAGCTTGGCTGACACCGGGGAGCTGTTTTTT,CASSRLSSLADTGELFF
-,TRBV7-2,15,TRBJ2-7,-,TGTGCCAGCAGCTTAGTGGGGGGTTTGGCCTACGAGCAGTACTTC,CASSLVGGLAYEQYF
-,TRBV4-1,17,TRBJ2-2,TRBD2,TGCGCCAGCAGCCAACTTCCTAGCGGGGGCCCCCCCGGGGAGCTGTTTTTT,CASSQLPSGGPPGELFF